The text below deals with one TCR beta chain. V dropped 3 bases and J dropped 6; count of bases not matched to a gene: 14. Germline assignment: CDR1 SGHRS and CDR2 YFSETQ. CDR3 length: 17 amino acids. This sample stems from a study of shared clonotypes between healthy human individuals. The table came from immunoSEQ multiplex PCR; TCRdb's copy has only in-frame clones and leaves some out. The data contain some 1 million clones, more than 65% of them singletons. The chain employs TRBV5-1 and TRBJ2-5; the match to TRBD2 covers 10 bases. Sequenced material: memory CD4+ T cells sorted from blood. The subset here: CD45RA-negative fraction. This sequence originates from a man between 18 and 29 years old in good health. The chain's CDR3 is CASSSGGSSGRVQTQYF. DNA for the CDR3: TGCGCCAGCAGCTCGGGGGGGTCTAGCGGGAGAGTGCAGACCCAGTACTTC.